This TCR beta chain is from a study of OX40 agonist ivuxolimab in advanced cancers. General study points: Nonresponders included some who also had low normalized T-cell clonal expansion.

Germline assignment: CDR1 MNHEY and CDR2 SVGAGI. CDR3 size: 14 residues. V dropped 6 bases and J dropped 2 bases, with 14 bases sitting between them. Profiling relied on immunoSEQ multiplex PCR, and the TCRdb table lists in-frame clones only, not all of them. The sample contains under 65,000 clones, about 85% of which appear only once. Note on this clone: Antigen: not known.

The sequence derives from an adult with an advanced solid tumor such as melanoma, head and neck, liver or kidney cancer. The specimen comprised CD4+ or CD8+ T cells sorted from blood, sampled in a trial of the OX40 agonist ivuxolimab. The gene calls are TRBV6-5 and TRBJ2-7; D call uncertain. DNA of the CDR3: TGTGCCAGCAGATCCCGGCGAGCTCCCTACGAGCAGTACTTC. It yields the protein CASRSRRAPYEQYF.